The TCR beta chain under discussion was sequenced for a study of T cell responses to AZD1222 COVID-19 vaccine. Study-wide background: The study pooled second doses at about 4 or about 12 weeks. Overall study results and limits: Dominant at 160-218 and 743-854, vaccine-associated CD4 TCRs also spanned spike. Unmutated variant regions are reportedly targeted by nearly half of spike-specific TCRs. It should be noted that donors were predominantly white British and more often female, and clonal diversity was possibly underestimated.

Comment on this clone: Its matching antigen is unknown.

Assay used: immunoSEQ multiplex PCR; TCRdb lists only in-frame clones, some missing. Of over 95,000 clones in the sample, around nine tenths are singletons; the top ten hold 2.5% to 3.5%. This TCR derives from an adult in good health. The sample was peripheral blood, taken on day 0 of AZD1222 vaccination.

CDR3 loop: CASLASGNHYEQYF. CDR3 nucleotides: TGTGCCAGCCTAGCTAGCGGGAACCACTACGAGCAGTACTTC. V gene TRBV28 combines with J gene TRBJ2-7, with 9 bases lining up with TRBD2. Germline assignment: CDR1 MDHEN and CDR2 SYDVKM. CDR3 size: 14 residues. J lost 3 bases, V lost 8 bases, and 8 bases had no gene match.